This T cell receptor beta chain emerged from a study of blood T cell repertoires in COVID-19. Generated by immunoSEQ multiplex PCR, the TCRdb table keeps only in-frame clones and is missing some. Of about 340,000 clones in the sample, roughly 90% were seen once. Across fewer than 25 US areas, participants ranged in age from about 18 to 90 years. V shed 6 bases and J shed 4 bases, with 12 bases lying between them. Germline V lookup: CDR1 MDHEN, CDR2 SYDVKM. The CDR3 is 13 residues long. The sequence was obtained from a young woman who had recovered from COVID-19. Sequencing input: PBMCs or T cells enriched from blood (not recorded which). The chain has TRBV28 and TRBJ1-2, with D possibly being TRBD1 (6 bases). This CDR3 is CASSGQLVYGYTF. In DNA form, the CDR3 reads TGTGCCAGCAGCGGACAGCTTGTCTATGGCTACACCTTC.